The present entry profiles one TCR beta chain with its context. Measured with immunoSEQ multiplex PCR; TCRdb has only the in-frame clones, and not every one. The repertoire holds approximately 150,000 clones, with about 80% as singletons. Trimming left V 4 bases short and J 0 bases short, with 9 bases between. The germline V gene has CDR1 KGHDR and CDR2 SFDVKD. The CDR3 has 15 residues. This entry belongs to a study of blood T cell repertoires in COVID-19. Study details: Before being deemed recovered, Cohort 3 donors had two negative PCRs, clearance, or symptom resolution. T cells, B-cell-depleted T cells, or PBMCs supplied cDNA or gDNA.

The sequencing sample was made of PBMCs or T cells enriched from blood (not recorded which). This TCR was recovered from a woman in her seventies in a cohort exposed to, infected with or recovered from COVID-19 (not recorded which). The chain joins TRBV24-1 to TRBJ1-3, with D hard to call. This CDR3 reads CATSDGLSSGNTIYF. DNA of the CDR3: TGTGCCACCAGTGACGGACTGAGCTCTGGAAACACCATATATTTT.